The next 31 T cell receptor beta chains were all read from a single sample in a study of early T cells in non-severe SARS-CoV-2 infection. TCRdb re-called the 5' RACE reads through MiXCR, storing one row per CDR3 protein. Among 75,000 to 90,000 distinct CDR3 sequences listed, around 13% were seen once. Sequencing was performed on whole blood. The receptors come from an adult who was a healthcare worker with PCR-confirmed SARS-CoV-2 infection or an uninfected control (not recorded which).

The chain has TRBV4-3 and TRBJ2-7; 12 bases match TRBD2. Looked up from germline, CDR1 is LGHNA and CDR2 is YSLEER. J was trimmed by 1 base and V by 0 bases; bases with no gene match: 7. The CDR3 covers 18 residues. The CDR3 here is CASSQDPMTSGSSYEQYF. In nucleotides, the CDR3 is TGCGCCAGCAGCCAAGACCCGATGACTAGCGGGAGTTCCTACGAGCAGTACTTC.

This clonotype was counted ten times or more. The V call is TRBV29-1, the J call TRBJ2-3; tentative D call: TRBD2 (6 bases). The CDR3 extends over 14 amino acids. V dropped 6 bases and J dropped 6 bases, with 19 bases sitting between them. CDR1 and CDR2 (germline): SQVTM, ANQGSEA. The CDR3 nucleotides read TGCAGCGTAGATGGATACGGGAGTCCTGATACGCAGTATTTT. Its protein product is CSVDGYGSPDTQYF.

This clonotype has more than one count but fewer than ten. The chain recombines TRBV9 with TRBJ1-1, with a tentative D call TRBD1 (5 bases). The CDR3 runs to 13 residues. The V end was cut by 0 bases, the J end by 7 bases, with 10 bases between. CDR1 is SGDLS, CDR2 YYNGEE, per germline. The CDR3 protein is CASSVESRGEAFF. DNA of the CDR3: TGTGCCAGCAGCGTAGAGTCGAGGGGTGAAGCTTTCTTT. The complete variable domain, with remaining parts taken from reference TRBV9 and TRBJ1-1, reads DSGVTQTPKHLITATGQRVTLRCSPRSGDLSVYWYQQSLDQGLQFLIQYYNGEERAKGNILERFSAQQFPDLHSELNLSSLELGDSALYFCASSVESRGEAFFGQGTRLTVV.

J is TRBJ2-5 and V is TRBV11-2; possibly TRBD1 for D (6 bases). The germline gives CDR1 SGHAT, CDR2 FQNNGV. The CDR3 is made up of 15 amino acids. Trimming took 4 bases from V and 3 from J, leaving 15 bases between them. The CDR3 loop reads CASSYRTDRKETQYF. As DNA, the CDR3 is TGTGCCAGCAGCTACAGGACAGACAGGAAAGAGACCCAGTACTTC.

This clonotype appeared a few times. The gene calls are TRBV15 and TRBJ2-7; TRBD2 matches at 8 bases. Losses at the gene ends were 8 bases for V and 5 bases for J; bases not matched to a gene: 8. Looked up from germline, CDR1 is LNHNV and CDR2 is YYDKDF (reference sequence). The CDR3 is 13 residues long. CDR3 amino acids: CATSSTGGDEQYF. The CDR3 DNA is TGTGCCACCTCTTCTACGGGAGGGGACGAGCAGTACTTC.

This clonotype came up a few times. The CDR3 DNA reads as TGTGCCAGCAGCGGGGGGACAGTTCTGAACACCGGGGAGCTGTTTTTT. Translated, it gives CASSGGTVLNTGELFF. The gene calls are TRBV7-2 and TRBJ2-2; tentatively, D is TRBD1 (7 bases). Germline lookup yields CDR1 SGHTA and CDR2 FQGNSA. Trimming pared 5 bases from V and 1 base from J, leaving 14 bases between. The CDR3 extends over 16 amino acids.

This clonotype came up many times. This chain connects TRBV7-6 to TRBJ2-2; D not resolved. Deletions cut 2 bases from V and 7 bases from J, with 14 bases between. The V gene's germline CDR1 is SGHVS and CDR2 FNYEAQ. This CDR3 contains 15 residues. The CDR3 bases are TGTGCCAGCAGCTTAATCCGGGTTAGGGACGGGGAGCTGTTTTTT. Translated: CASSLIRVRDGELFF. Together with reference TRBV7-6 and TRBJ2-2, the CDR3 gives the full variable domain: GAGVSQSPRYKVTKRGQDVALRCDPISGHVSLYWYRQALGQGPEFLTYFNYEAQQDKSGLPNDRFSAERPEGSISTLTIQRTEQRDSAMYRCASSLIRVRDGELFFGEGSRLTVL.

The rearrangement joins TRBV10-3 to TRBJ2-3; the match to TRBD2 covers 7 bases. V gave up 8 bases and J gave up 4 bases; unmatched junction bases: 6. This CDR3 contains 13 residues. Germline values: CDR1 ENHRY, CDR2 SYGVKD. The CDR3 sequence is CAIGPGGADTQYF. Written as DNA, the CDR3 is TGTGCCATCGGTCCGGGAGGCGCAGATACGCAGTATTTT.

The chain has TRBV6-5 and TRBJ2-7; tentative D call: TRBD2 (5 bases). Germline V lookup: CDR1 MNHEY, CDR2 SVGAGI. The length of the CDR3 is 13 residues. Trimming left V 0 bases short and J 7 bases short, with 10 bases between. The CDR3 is CASSYSERGEQYF. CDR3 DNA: TGTGCCAGCAGTTACTCGGAGAGAGGGGAGCAGTACTTC.

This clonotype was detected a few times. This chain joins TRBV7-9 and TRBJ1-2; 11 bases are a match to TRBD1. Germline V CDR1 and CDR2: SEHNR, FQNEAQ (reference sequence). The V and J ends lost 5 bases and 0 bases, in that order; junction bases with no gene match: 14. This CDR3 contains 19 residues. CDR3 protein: CASSPTLWTGGEANYGYTF. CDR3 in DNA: TGTGCCAGCAGCCCCACCTTGTGGACAGGGGGCGAGGCTAACTATGGCTACACCTTC.

The CDR3 nucleotides read TGTGCCAGCAGCGCCGGGACGGTGAAAACTTTCTTT. Residues: CASSAGTVKTFF. The chain is built from TRBV6-5 and TRBJ1-1; tentative D call: TRBD1 (5 bases). Trimming cost V 6 bases and J 12 bases, with 17 bases left between them. Germline loops: CDR1 MNHEY, CDR2 SVGAGI. The CDR3 consists of 12 residues.

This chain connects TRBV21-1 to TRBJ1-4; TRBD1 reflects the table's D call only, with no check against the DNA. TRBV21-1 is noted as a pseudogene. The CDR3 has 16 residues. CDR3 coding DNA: TGTGCCAGCAGCAAAGGCCACAGGGGGTTTCAGGAAAAACTGTTTTTT. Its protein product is CASSKGHRGFQEKLFF.

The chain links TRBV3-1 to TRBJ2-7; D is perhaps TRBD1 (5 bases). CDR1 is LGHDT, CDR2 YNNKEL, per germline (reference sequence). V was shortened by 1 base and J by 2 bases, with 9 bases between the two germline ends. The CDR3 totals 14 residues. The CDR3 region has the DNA TGTGCCAGCAGCCAAGCCAGGGTAACCTACGAGCAGTACTTC. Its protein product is CASSQARVTYEQYF.

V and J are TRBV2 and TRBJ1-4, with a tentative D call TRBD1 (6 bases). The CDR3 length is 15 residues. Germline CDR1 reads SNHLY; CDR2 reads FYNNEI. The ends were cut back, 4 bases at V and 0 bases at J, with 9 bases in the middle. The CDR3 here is CASSGDTSTNEKLFF. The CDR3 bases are TGTGCCAGCAGTGGGGACACCTCAACTAATGAAAAACTGTTTTTT.

CDR3 in DNA: TGTGCCAGCAGTTACTTCGGGAGAGGGCAGTATTTT. Amino acids: CASSYFGRGQYF. The V call is TRBV6-2 or TRBV6-3, the J call TRBJ2-3; maybe TRBD2 (6 bases). The germline V and J ends were trimmed by 1 base and 11 bases, with 10 bases remaining between them. CDR3 length equals 12 residues. Germline assignment: CDR1 MNHEY and CDR2 SVGEGT.

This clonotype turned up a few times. CDR3 in amino acids: CASSPKALGLAGSTDTQYF. CDR3 nucleotides: TGTGCCAGCAGTCCCAAGGCCCTCGGACTAGCGGGGAGCACAGATACGCAGTATTTT. This rearrangement joins TRBV27 to TRBJ2-3; 12 bases line up with TRBD2. This CDR3 has 19 amino acids. Germline assignment: CDR1 MNHEY and CDR2 SMNVEV (reference sequence). Trimming removed 5 bases from V and 0 bases from J; junction bases left unmatched: 12.

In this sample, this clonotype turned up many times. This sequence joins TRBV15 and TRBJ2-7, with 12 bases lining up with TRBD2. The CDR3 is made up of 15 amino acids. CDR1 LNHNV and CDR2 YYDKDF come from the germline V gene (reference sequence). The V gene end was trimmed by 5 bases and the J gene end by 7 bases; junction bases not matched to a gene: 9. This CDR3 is CATSGRLAGEGEQYF. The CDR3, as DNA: TGTGCCACCAGCGGGCGACTAGCGGGAGAGGGGGAGCAGTACTTC.

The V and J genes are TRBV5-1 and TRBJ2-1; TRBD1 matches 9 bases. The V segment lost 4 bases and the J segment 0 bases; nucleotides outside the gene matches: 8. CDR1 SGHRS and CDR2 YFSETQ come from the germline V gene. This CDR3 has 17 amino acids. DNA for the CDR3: TGCGCCAGCAGCCAAGGGACAGGGCTGAGCTCCTACAATGAGCAGTTCTTC. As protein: CASSQGTGLSSYNEQFF.

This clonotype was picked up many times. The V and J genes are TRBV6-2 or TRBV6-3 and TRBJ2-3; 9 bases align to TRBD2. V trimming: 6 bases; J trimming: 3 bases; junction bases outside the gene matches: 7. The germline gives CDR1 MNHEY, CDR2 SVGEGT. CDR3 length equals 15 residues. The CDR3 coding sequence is TGTGCCAGCAGCAATAGCGGGAGAGAGACAGATACGCAGTATTTT. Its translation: CASSNSGRETDTQYF.

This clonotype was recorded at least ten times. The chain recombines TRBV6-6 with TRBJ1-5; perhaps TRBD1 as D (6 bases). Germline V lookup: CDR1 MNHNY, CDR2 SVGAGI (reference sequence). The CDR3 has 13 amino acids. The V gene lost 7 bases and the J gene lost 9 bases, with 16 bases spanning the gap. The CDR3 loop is CASTRTVPGPQHF. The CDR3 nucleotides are TGTGCCAGCACCCGGACAGTGCCCGGGCCCCAGCATTTT.

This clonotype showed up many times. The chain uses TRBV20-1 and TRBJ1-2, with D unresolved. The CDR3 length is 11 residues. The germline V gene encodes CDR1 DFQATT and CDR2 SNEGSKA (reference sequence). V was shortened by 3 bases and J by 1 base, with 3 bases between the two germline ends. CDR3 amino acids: CSASINYGYTF. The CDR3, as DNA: TGCAGTGCTAGTATTAACTATGGCTACACCTTC.

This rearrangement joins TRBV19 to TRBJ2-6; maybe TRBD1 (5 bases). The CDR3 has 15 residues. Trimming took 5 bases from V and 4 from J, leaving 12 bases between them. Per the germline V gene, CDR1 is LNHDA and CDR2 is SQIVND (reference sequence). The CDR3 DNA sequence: TGTGCCAGTAGTGAAGGGGCGTCCGGGGCCAACGTCCTGACTTTC. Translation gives CASSEGASGANVLTF.

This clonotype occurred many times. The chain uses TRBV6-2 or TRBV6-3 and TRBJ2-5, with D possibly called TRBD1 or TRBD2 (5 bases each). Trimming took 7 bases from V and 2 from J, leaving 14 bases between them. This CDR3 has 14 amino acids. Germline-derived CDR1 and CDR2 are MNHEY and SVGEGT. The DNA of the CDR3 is TGTGCCAGCAACCACGGGGCGGAACAAGAGACCCAGTACTTC. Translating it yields CASNHGAEQETQYF.

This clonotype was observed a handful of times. DNA for the CDR3: TGTGCCAGCAGTTTATCGGGGCGGGAGCAGTACTTC. As protein: CASSLSGREQYF. The chain couples TRBV27 to TRBJ2-7; D may be TRBD1 (5 bases). CDR3 length: 12 amino acids. Between the trimmed V and J ends, which lost 0 bases and 7 bases, there was a span of 7 bases. Germline-derived CDR1 and CDR2 are MNHEY and SMNVEV (reference sequence).

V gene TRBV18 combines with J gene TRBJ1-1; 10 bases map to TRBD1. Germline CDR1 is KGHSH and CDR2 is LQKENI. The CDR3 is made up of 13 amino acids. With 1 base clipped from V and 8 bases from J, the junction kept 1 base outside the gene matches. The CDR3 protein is CASSPLTGGEAFF. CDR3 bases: TGTGCCAGCTCACCACTGACAGGGGGCGAAGCTTTCTTT. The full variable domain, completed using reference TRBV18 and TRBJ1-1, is NAGVMQNPRHLVRRRGQEARLRCSPMKGHSHVYWYRQLPEEGLKFMVYLQKENIIDESGMPKERFSAEFPKEGPSILRIQQVVRGDSAAYFCASSPLTGGEAFFGQGTRLTVV.

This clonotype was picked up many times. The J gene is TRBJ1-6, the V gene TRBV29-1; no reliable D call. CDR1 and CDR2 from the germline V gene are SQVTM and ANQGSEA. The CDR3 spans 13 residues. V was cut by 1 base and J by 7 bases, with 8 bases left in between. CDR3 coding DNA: TGCAGCGTTGAAGTTGCGGAGAATTCACCCCTCCACTTT. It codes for CSVEVAENSPLHF.

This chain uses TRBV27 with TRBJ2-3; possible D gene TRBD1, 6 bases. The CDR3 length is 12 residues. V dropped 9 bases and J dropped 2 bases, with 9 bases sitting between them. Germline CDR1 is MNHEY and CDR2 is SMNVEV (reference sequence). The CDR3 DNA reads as TGTGCCAGTGCAGGGGACACAGATACGCAGTATTTT. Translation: CASAGDTDTQYF.

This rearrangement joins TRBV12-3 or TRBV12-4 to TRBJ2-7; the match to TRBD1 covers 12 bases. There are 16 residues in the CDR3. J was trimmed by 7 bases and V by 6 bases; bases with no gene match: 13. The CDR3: CASRGLRDRGPGEQYF. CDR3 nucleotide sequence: TGTGCCAGCAGAGGCCTCCGGGACAGGGGGCCTGGGGAGCAGTACTTC.

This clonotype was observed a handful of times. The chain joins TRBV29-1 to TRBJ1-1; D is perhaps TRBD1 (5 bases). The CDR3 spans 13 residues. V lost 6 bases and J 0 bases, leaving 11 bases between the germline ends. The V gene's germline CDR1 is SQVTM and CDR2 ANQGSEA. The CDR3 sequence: CSVRQLMNTEAFF. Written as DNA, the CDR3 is TGCAGCGTACGACAGTTAATGAACACTGAAGCTTTCTTT.

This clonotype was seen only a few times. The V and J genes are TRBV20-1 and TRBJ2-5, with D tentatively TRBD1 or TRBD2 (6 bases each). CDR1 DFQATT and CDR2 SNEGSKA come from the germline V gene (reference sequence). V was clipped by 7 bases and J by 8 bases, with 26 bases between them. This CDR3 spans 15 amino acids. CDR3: CSVRVGGADSGTQYF. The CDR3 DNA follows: TGCAGTGTTAGGGTCGGGGGCGCAGATTCAGGTACCCAGTACTTC.

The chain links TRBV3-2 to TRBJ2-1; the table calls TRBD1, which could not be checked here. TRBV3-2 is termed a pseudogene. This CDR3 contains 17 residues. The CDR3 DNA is TGTGCCAGCAGCCAAGAACCTGAGATGGAGCAAGGGGCTGAGCAGTTCTTC. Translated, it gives CASSQEPEMEQGAEQFF.